This TCR beta chain was identified in a study of T cell repertoires in cytomegalovirus infection. Study information: CMV infection together with matching HLA type was indicated by public TCR beta signatures. Study findings and constraints: CMV-specific TCR beta clonotypes restricted by HLA-C dominated the ex vivo response. Based on cumulative public TCR beta family frequency, carriers of CMV plus the relevant HLA were identified.

This clonotype was seen many times. Its antigen remains unidentified. TCRdb called the reads again in MiXCR, with one record for every CDR3 protein. The sample includes some 150,000 distinct CDR3 sequences, about 6% of them seen just once. The sample consisted of PBMCs. This sequence was found in a human donor in good health (CMV status not recorded). Some clones in this sample may be carry-over from other donors' samples.

In DNA form, the CDR3 reads TGTGCCAGCAGTGGAGACAGGGGGCGTAGAGGGAACACTGAAGCTTTCTTT. Its protein product is CASSGDRGRRGNTEAFF. The chain recombines TRBV6-1 with TRBJ1-1, with 10 nucleotides matching TRBD1. CDR1 and CDR2 from the germline V gene are MNHNS and SASEGT. V lost 4 bases to trimming and J lost 1 base; unmatched junction nucleotides: 9. The CDR3 extends over 17 amino acids.